Listed below are T cell receptor beta chains from one sample, sequenced in a study of T-cell reconstitution after alpha-beta-depleted transplantation in children. TCRdb itself ran the PCR reads through MiXCR, one entry per CDR3 protein. This repertoire shows about 980,000 distinct CDR3 sequences, under 30% found once; its top ten account for about 28%. Sequenced here: PBMCs, mostly from graft donor cells, sampled 360 days after TCRalphabeta/CD19-depleted stem cell transplant. Every receptor here comes from a boy under two years old who had a stem cell transplant for SCID, so the T cells may come from the graft donor. Each CDR3 is given with its conserved first and last residue. A D gene is named only where the DNA matches it firmly.

d_gene: TRBD2
len: 16
v_gene: TRBV6-5
j_gene: TRBJ2-1
CDR3aa: CASSYYPGGPDNEQFF

d_gene: TRBD2
len: 15
v_gene: TRBV20-1
j_gene: TRBJ2-3
CDR3aa: CSADISGVRTDTQYF

d_gene: TRBD1
len: 15
v_gene: TRBV12-3/TRBV12-4
j_gene: TRBJ2-2
CDR3aa: CASSSRDRAFGELFF

d_gene: .
len: 17
v_gene: TRBV7-9
j_gene: TRBJ2-1
CDR3aa: CASSPPHFAGLYNEQFF

d_gene: TRBD1
len: 14
v_gene: TRBV12-3/TRBV12-4
j_gene: TRBJ2-1
CDR3aa: CASSFQPGGNEQFF

d_gene: TRBD1
len: 15
v_gene: TRBV7-8
j_gene: TRBJ2-1
CDR3aa: CASSSDRVSGNEQFF

d_gene: TRBD2
len: 14
v_gene: TRBV20-1
j_gene: TRBJ2-3
CDR3aa: CSATRGGPTDTQYF

d_gene: .
len: 14
v_gene: TRBV5-1
j_gene: TRBJ1-1
CDR3aa: CASSSSASGARAFF

d_gene: .
len: 16
v_gene: TRBV11-2
j_gene: TRBJ1-1
CDR3aa: CASSLGTEVMNTEAFF

d_gene: .
len: 14
v_gene: TRBV12-3/TRBV12-4
j_gene: TRBJ2-7
CDR3aa: CASSLAGTNYEQYF

d_gene: TRBD2
len: 15
v_gene: TRBV15
j_gene: TRBJ2-3
CDR3aa: CATSRDRTSFDTQYF

d_gene: .
len: 11
v_gene: TRBV6-1
j_gene: TRBJ1-1
CDR3aa: CASRQGAEAFF

d_gene: TRBD2
len: 16
v_gene: TRBV5-1
j_gene: TRBJ2-3
CDR3aa: CASSLIIAGGPDTQYF

d_gene: .
len: 14
v_gene: TRBV10-3
j_gene: TRBJ1-1
CDR3aa: CAIREVGMNTEAFF

d_gene: TRBD1
len: 14
v_gene: TRBV29-1
j_gene: TRBJ2-7
CDR3aa: CSVGVRDRGYEQYF

d_gene: .
len: 16
v_gene: TRBV14
j_gene: TRBJ2-3
CDR3aa: CASSQLQGYRTDTQYF

d_gene: .
len: 15
v_gene: TRBV27
j_gene: TRBJ2-1
CDR3aa: CASSFRPTRYHEQFF

d_gene: TRBD2
len: 17
v_gene: TRBV7-8
j_gene: TRBJ2-3
CDR3aa: CASSPHLSGGKADTQYF

d_gene: TRBD2
len: 15
v_gene: TRBV5-4
j_gene: TRBJ2-1
CDR3aa: CASSYTGSSGGEQFF

d_gene: .
len: 15
v_gene: TRBV6-1
j_gene: TRBJ2-7
CDR3aa: CASIVAGGVFDEQYF

d_gene: .
len: 13
v_gene: TRBV15
j_gene: TRBJ2-1
CDR3aa: CATNTHRGNEQFF

d_gene: .
len: 18
v_gene: TRBV29-1
j_gene: TRBJ1-1
CDR3aa: CSVEETGKIFPSNTEAFF

d_gene: .
len: 15
v_gene: TRBV6-5
j_gene: TRBJ2-3
CDR3aa: CASSFGPPGVDTQYF

d_gene: TRBD2
len: 17
v_gene: TRBV4-2
j_gene: TRBJ2-7
CDR3aa: CASSQEVSGVSSYEQYF

d_gene: .
len: 14
v_gene: TRBV5-1
j_gene: TRBJ2-1
CDR3aa: CASSLVASYNEQFF

d_gene: .
len: 16
v_gene: TRBV11-1
j_gene: TRBJ2-1
CDR3aa: CASSLGRIADNNEQFF

d_gene: TRBD1
len: 16
v_gene: TRBV15
j_gene: TRBJ2-2
CDR3aa: CATSRYRTGFGGELFF

d_gene: .
len: 14
v_gene: TRBV2
j_gene: TRBJ2-3
CDR3aa: CASTGQIAMDTQYF

d_gene: .
len: 13
v_gene: TRBV29-1
j_gene: TRBJ1-2
CDR3aa: CSVTGGALPGYTF

d_gene: .
len: 14
v_gene: TRBV4-1
j_gene: TRBJ2-7
CDR3aa: CASSQEGQDYEQYF

d_gene: .
len: 15
v_gene: TRBV12-3/TRBV12-4
j_gene: TRBJ2-7
CDR3aa: CASSFLGGREYEQYF

d_gene: .
len: 16
v_gene: TRBV12-3/TRBV12-4
j_gene: TRBJ1-1
CDR3aa: CASADSSRGQNTEAFF

d_gene: .
len: 14
v_gene: TRBV6-2/TRBV6-3
j_gene: TRBJ2-2
CDR3aa: CASSYPSKFGELFF

d_gene: TRBD2
len: 15
v_gene: TRBV5-1
j_gene: TRBJ2-1
CDR3aa: CASGSGGLAGNEQFF

d_gene: .
len: 15
v_gene: TRBV19
j_gene: TRBJ2-1
CDR3aa: CASSIVPSSYNEQFF

d_gene: .
len: 17
v_gene: TRBV5-1
j_gene: TRBJ2-2
CDR3aa: CASSLPPPTGNTGELFF

d_gene: .
len: 14
v_gene: TRBV20-1
j_gene: TRBJ2-3
CDR3aa: CSARVWVHSDTQYF

d_gene: .
len: 13
v_gene: TRBV9
j_gene: TRBJ2-1
CDR3aa: CASSVAGDNEQFF

d_gene: .
len: 14
v_gene: TRBV7-8
j_gene: TRBJ2-3
CDR3aa: CASSLGVASNTQYF

d_gene: .
len: 14
v_gene: TRBV29-1
j_gene: TRBJ2-1
CDR3aa: CSVVPVGPNDEQFF

d_gene: .
len: 15
v_gene: TRBV12-3/TRBV12-4
j_gene: TRBJ2-7
CDR3aa: CASSLDGGPLYEQYF

d_gene: .
len: 15
v_gene: TRBV7-9
j_gene: TRBJ2-7
CDR3aa: CASSLDTPSDYEQYF

d_gene: .
len: 16
v_gene: TRBV9
j_gene: TRBJ2-1
CDR3aa: CASSALASNAYNEQFF

d_gene: .
len: 19
v_gene: TRBV11-2
j_gene: TRBJ2-6
CDR3aa: CASSLEGLGVITGANVLTF

d_gene: .
len: 16
v_gene: TRBV5-5
j_gene: TRBJ2-2
CDR3aa: CASSFFGGGNTGELFF

d_gene: TRBD1
len: 14
v_gene: TRBV12-3/TRBV12-4
j_gene: TRBJ1-1
CDR3aa: CASSYHATGTEAFF

d_gene: .
len: 13
v_gene: TRBV5-1
j_gene: TRBJ2-5
CDR3aa: CASSAGGGETQYF

d_gene: TRBD2
len: 18
v_gene: TRBV6-2/TRBV6-3
j_gene: TRBJ2-3
CDR3aa: CASSYLAGGARTTDTQYF